This T cell receptor beta chain came from a study of T cells after yellow fever vaccination. Looking at the study overall: Preparation of fractions with low cell numbers was performed using SMART-Seq v4 Ultra Low Input.

This clonotype was seen a few times. A process of 5'RACE template switching, which added a universal primer site and UMIs, was used to make TCR cDNA. MiXCR, run by TCRdb on the 5' RACE reads, gives a single entry per CDR3 protein. The data hold about 340,000 distinct CDR3 sequences, with around 13% observed a single time. CDR1 is MDHEN, CDR2 SYDVKM, per germline. Trimming took off 10 bases at V and 4 bases at J, with 13 bases between the two ends. This CDR3 comprises 12 residues. The sample consisted of CD4+ T cells sorted from PBMCs, taken 15 days after the yellow fever booster vaccination. The sequence was obtained from a man aged 18 to 29 who received the YFV17D yellow fever vaccine. J is TRBJ1-2 and V is TRBV28, with D perhaps matching TRBD1 (6 bases). CDR3 nucleotide sequence: TGTGCCACCACCGAGGGGGGCTATGGCTACACCTTC. This gives the protein CATTEGGYGYTF.